This paragraph reports one TCR beta chain. The sample originates from a study of blood T cell repertoires in COVID-19. Whole-study context: The study drew acute and convalescent COVID-19 samples from the United States, Italy and Spain.

Trimming left V 1 base short and J 5 bases short, with 23 bases between. CDR1 is SGHNT and CDR2 is YENEEA in the germline V gene. The CDR3 loop spans 19 amino acids. Using immunoSEQ multiplex PCR, the repertoire was profiled, and TCRdb retains in-frame clones only, with some absent. The table has more than 400,000 clones, 75% to 90% seen once. The chain links TRBV11-3 to TRBJ2-2; possible D gene TRBD1, 6 bases. The origin of this receptor is a human donor in a cohort sampled during active COVID-19. The sequencing sample was made of peripheral blood. The CDR3 region is CASSLGSWDNQEDTGELFF. CDR3 nucleotide sequence: TGTGCCAGCAGCTTAGGCTCGTGGGACAATCAAGAAGATACCGGGGAGCTGTTTTTT.